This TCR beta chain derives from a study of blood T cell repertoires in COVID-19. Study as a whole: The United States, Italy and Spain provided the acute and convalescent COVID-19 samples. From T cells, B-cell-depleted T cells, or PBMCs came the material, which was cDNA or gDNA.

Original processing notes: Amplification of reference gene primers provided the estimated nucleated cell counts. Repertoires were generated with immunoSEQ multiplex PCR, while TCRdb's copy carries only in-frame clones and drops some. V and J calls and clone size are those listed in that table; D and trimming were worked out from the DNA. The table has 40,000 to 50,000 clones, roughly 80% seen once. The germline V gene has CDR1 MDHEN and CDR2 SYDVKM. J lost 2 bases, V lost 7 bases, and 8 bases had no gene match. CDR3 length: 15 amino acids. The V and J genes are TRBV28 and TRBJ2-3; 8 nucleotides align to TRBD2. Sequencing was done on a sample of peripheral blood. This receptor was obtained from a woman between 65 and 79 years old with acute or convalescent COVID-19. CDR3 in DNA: TGTGCCAGCAACCCGGGGGGACTAGACACAGATACGCAGTATTTT. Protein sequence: CASNPGGLDTDTQYF.